Listed below are T cell receptor beta chains from one sample, sequenced in a study of T-cell memory formation after mild COVID-19. TCRdb re-called the 5' RACE reads with MiXCR, one entry per CDR3 protein. The data show approximately 200,000 distinct CDR3 sequences, approximately 16% seen once. The sample taken for sequencing was PBMCs or a T cell subset sorted from them (not recorded which). These receptors came from an adult woman who had mild COVID-19 (a few samples of this study predate the infection). Cell type and time point are not known. The CDR3 runs from the conserved cysteine through the conserved F or W. Each record gives: J gene, clone size, V gene, D gene, CDR3 protein, CDR3 DNA. D genes are given only for firm matches. Expanded clones get a size class; other rows say once, few or many, or leave the size out.

TRBJ1-1 - TRBV5-1 TRBD1 CASSLMKTGENTEAFF TGCGCCAGCAGCTTGATGAAGACAGGGGAGAACACTGAAGCTTTCTTT
TRBJ2-4 - TRBV14 - CASSQGNIQYF TGTGCCAGCAGCCAAGGAAACATTCAGTACTTC
TRBJ2-7 - TRBV7-2 - CASSSNRDSGSYEQYF TGTGCCAGCAGCTCGAACCGGGACAGCGGGTCTTACGAGCAGTACTTC
TRBJ1-5 - TRBV4-1 - CASSQVQVGQPQHF TGCGCCAGCAGCCAAGTCCAGGTAGGGCAGCCCCAGCATTTT
TRBJ2-1 - TRBV7-6 TRBD1 CASSSGQAMSSYNEQFF TGTGCCAGCAGCTCAGGACAGGCGATGAGCTCCTACAATGAGCAGTTCTTC
TRBJ1-2 - TRBV12-3/TRBV12-4 TRBD1 CASSLPNRGNYGYTF TGTGCCAGCAGTTTGCCGAACAGGGGGAACTATGGCTACACCTTC
TRBJ2-1 - TRBV5-4 - CASSPPGAGYNEQFF TGTGCCAGCAGCCCGCCGGGGGCGGGTTACAATGAGCAGTTCTTC
TRBJ1-1 - TRBV6-5 - CVSSWDMNTEAFF TGTGTCAGCAGTTGGGACATGAACACTGAAGCTTTCTTT
TRBJ2-2 few TRBV7-7 - CASSLMAGGELFF TGTGCTAGCAGCTTAATGGCGGGCGGGGAGCTGTTTTTT
TRBJ2-2 - TRBV11-2 TRBD2 CASSLGQRREPTGELFF TGTGCCAGCAGCTTAGGGCAGCGGCGGGAGCCCACCGGGGAGCTGTTTTTT
TRBJ2-7 few TRBV7-2 TRBD2 CATSTSGSRYEQYF TGTGCCACCTCCACTAGCGGGAGTCGCTACGAGCAGTACTTC
TRBJ1-3 few TRBV5-1 TRBD1 CASSRTGGGSGNTIYF TGCGCCAGCAGCAGGACAGGGGGCGGCTCTGGAAACACCATATATTTT
TRBJ2-7 many TRBV7-9 - CASTFTGSYEQYF TGTGCCAGCACCTTTACCGGGAGCTACGAGCAGTACTTC
TRBJ2-1 few TRBV11-2 - CASSSRVGYNEQFF TGTGCCAGCAGCTCCCGCGTGGGCTACAATGAGCAGTTCTTC
TRBJ1-5 - TRBV6-5 TRBD1 CASSPTGNQPQHF TGTGCCAGCAGTCCGACAGGGAACCAGCCCCAGCATTTT
TRBJ2-1 - TRBV5-1 - CASSGEIVYNEQFF TGCGCCAGCAGCGGGGAAATTGTTTACAATGAGCAGTTCTTC
TRBJ2-1 few TRBV29-1 TRBD1 CSGTRDRVSNEQFF TGCAGCGGCACCCGGGACAGGGTATCCAATGAGCAGTTCTTC
TRBJ1-2 few TRBV20-1 - CSARVGRGVSGYTF TGCAGTGCTAGAGTAGGACGAGGGGTGAGTGGCTACACCTTC
TRBJ2-1 few TRBV24-1 TRBD2 CATSDSGLAGGNEQFF TGTGCCACCAGTGATTCGGGACTAGCGGGAGGAAATGAGCAGTTCTTC
TRBJ2-7 - TRBV5-1 - CASSLGSDEQYF TGCGCCAGCAGCCTAGGGTCTGACGAGCAGTACTTC
TRBJ2-7 many TRBV7-3 - CASSLLRGYEQYF TGTGCCAGCAGCTTATTACGGGGGTACGAGCAGTACTTC
TRBJ2-7 - TRBV5-1 TRBD1 CASSWGDRGIEQYF TGCGCCAGCAGCTGGGGGGACAGGGGGATCGAGCAGTACTTC
TRBJ2-6 - TRBV12-3/TRBV12-4 - CASSSPGANVLTF TGTGCCAGCAGTTCCCCAGGGGCCAACGTCCTGACTTTC
TRBJ2-7 few TRBV4-1 TRBD2 CASSQRLAGEHYEQYF TGCGCCAGCAGCCAGAGACTAGCGGGGGAGCACTACGAGCAGTACTTC
TRBJ2-4 many TRBV7-9 - CASSPPRAQGKNIQYF TGTGCCAGCAGCCCCCCTCGAGCACAGGGCAAAAACATTCAGTACTTC
TRBJ2-2 - TRBV2 TRBD2 CASSALAGVGELFF TGTGCCAGCAGTGCCCTAGCGGGGGTGGGGGAGCTGTTTTTT
TRBJ1-3 - TRBV7-9 - CASSLFSSPSSGNTIYF TGTGCCAGCAGCTTATTCTCCAGTCCGAGCTCTGGAAACACCATATATTTT
TRBJ2-2 - TRBV24-1 - CATSLSQGNTGELFF TGTGCCACCAGTCTCAGCCAGGGGAACACCGGGGAGCTGTTTTTT
TRBJ2-5 few TRBV5-1 - CASSLGPGFSETQYF TGCGCCAGCAGCTTGGGTCCGGGTTTTTCGGAGACCCAGTACTTC
TRBJ1-4 - TRBV2 - CASSENGQGPEKLFF TGTGCCAGCAGTGAAAATGGGCAGGGCCCCGAAAAACTGTTTTTT
TRBJ2-3 - TRBV19 TRBD1 CASRYTGGASDTQYF TGTGCCAGTAGGTATACAGGGGGCGCATCGGATACGCAGTATTTT
TRBJ2-2 - TRBV5-1 - CASSVNKGELFF TGCGCCAGCAGTGTTAACAAAGGGGAGCTGTTTTTT
TRBJ1-5 few TRBV7-8 - CASSPGRQGNQPQHF TGTGCCAGCAGCCCCGGTCGACAGGGCAATCAGCCCCAGCATTTT
TRBJ1-2 - TRBV7-2 TRBD1 CASSLDLLRARGQGAGGYTF TGTGCCAGCAGCTTAGACCTTCTCCGGGCGAGGGGACAGGGGGCGGGTGGCTACACCTTC
TRBJ2-5 few TRBV30 - CAWSPPETQYF TGTGCCTGGAGTCCCCCGGAGACCCAGTACTTC
TRBJ1-3 few TRBV7-9 - CASSSIKEQAVGNTIYF TGTGCCAGCAGCTCGATTAAGGAACAGGCGGTGGGAAACACCATATATTTT
TRBJ2-7 - TRBV5-6 - CASGEWASYEQYF TGTGCCAGCGGTGAGTGGGCCTCCTACGAGCAGTACTTC
TRBJ2-1 few TRBV18 TRBD2 CASSPTSGGPSSYNEQFF TGTGCCAGCTCACCTACTAGCGGGGGCCCGAGCTCCTACAATGAGCAGTTCTTC
TRBJ2-7 - TRBV5-6 - CASSSDGSYEQYF TGTGCCAGCAGCTCGGACGGCTCCTACGAGCAGTACTTC
TRBJ2-7 few TRBV18 TRBD1 CASSPGTGGTGEQYF TGTGCCAGCTCACCAGGGACAGGGGGAACGGGGGAGCAGTACTTC
TRBJ1-1 few TRBV5-1 TRBD1 CASSFDRGSGTEAFF TGCGCCAGCAGCTTCGACAGGGGGTCTGGCACTGAAGCTTTCTTT
TRBJ2-7 - TRBV3-1 TRBD2 CASSQASAGGIEQYF TGTGCCAGCAGCCAAGCCTCAGCGGGGGGAATCGAGCAGTACTTC
TRBJ2-7 few TRBV6-5 TRBD1 CASSYSGDRGYEQYF TGTGCCAGCAGTTACTCTGGGGACAGGGGCTACGAGCAGTACTTC
TRBJ1-2 - TRBV7-9 - CASSFGSNYGYTF TGTGCCAGCAGCTTTGGCTCTAACTATGGCTACACCTTC
TRBJ1-1 few TRBV7-9 - CASSSLPGRGYQDAFF TGTGCCAGCAGCTCCCTCCCCGGCAGGGGCTATCAGGATGCTTTCTTT
TRBJ2-2 few TRBV7-3 TRBD2 CASRNSGGNTGELFF TGTGCCAGCAGGAATAGCGGGGGGAACACCGGGGAGCTGTTTTTT
TRBJ1-5 few TRBV12-3/TRBV12-4 - CASSFEGSNQPQHF TGTGCCAGCAGTTTCGAGGGCAGCAATCAGCCCCAGCATTTT
TRBJ1-4 - TRBV6-1 - CASRTRGRNEKLFF TGTGCCAGCAGAACCCGGGGCCGTAATGAAAAACTGTTTTTT